The following is a TCR beta chain sequence with its context. The data stem from a study of blood T cell repertoires in COVID-19. About the research overall: T cells, B-cell-depleted T cells, or PBMCs supplied cDNA or gDNA.

V gave up 3 bases and J gave up 9 bases; unmatched junction bases: 9. Per the germline V gene, CDR1 is MNHNS and CDR2 is SASEGT. CDR3 length: 15 residues. TCRdb's table, derived via immunoSEQ multiplex PCR, lists solely in-frame clones and lacks some. The table lists about 200,000 clones, approximately 82% of them singletons, with approximately 6.9% in the top ten. This clonotype originated in a human donor with acute or convalescent COVID-19. The donor label of this sample is uncertain. The sequencing sample was made of peripheral blood. This sequence joins TRBV6-1 and TRBJ2-1, with TRBD2 identical over 9 bases. CDR3 residues: CASSERGTSLREQFF. The CDR3 coding sequence is TGTGCCAGCAGTGAGAGGGGGACTAGCCTGCGTGAGCAGTTCTTC.